This T cell receptor (beta chain) appears in the sequencing data of a study of vaccination and CD4 T cells after COVID-19. Described treatment: approximately 11-day PBMC culture with coronavirus spike peptide pools or control peptides (ViraFEST assay). The V and J ends lost 1 base and 6 bases, in that order; junction bases with no gene match: 6. The CDR3 extends over 16 amino acids. Germline V gene data show CDR1 as SEHNR and CDR2 as FQNEAQ (reference sequence). Whole-study findings and limits: Relatively few convalescent patients and no early post-infection timepoints were analyzed. It was observed that, in convalescent patients, a median approximately 90% of reactive clones arose only post-vaccination.

The Oncomine TCR Beta short-read assay was applied to DNA of cultured CD4+ T cells. In TCRdb, the PCR reads were re-called with MiXCR into one record per CDR3 protein. The repertoire consists of 3,900 or so distinct CDR3 sequences, with around 40% occurring once and the leading ten covering 20% to 30%. The sample holds a few counts of this clonotype. Its antigen is undetermined. The TCR comes from a human donor who had recovered from COVID-19. The specimen sequenced was CD4+ T cells from blood, cultured in vitro. The chain joins TRBV7-9 to TRBJ1-4, with 9 bases that match TRBD1. CDR3 bases: TGTGCCAGCAGCTTAGGGAGGGGACAGGGTGATGAAAAACTGTTTTTT. Amino acid sequence: CASSLGRGQGDEKLFF.